This TCR beta chain was captured in a study of T cell repertoires in cytomegalovirus infection. Turning to the study itself: TCR beta signatures that were public indicated CMV infection and matching HLA type. Study-level points and caveats: The study identified carriers of CMV plus the relevant HLA from cumulative public TCR beta family frequency.

The ends were cut back, 7 bases at V and 5 bases at J, with 11 bases in the middle. The CDR3 length is 12 residues. Germline V gives CDR1 LGHNT, CDR2 FRNRAP. This clonotype has a handful of counts. Its antigen is not identified. One entry per CDR3 protein, called by TCRdb with MiXCR from the reads. The repertoire holds approximately 170,000 distinct CDR3 sequences, 17% seen once, with 15% to 20% in the top ten. The clonotype originates from a human donor in good health (CMV status not recorded). Some clones in this sample may be carry-over from other donors' samples. This rearrangement joins TRBV12-5 to TRBJ1-1; D gene uncertain. Sequenced sample: CD8+ T cells from PBMCs. CDR3 sequence (DNA): TGTGCTAGTGTCCTTAGGTGGACTGAAGCTTTCTTT. It is translated as CASVLRWTEAFF.